The clone carrying this T cell receptor beta chain was found many times. As yet, its antigen is unknown. Fresh peripheral blood, roughly 9.3 ml, was the source of the PBMCs. RNA transcripts gave rise to amplified TCR beta CDR3 regions. With the HTBI primer set, the TCR CDR3 went through a first round of RT-PCR. TCRdb redid the calling of the multiplex PCR reads with MiXCR, one entry per CDR3 protein. The sample lists hundreds of thousands of distinct CDR3 sequences, approximately 15% seen once, with roughly 3.5% in the top ten. This entry comes from a study of T cells in Graves' hyperthyroidism and ophthalmopathy. Findings and limits, study-wide: The model forecast ophthalmopathy, anticipating it by a median around 6.4 months before onset.

From germline, CDR1 is MDHEN and CDR2 SYDVKM. The CDR3 loop spans 16 amino acids. With 6 bases removed from V and 4 bases from J, the gap between germline ends came to 21 bases. This chain joins TRBV28 and TRBJ1-2; D is uncertain. The TCR sequence derives from a woman in her thirties or forties with Graves' ophthalmopathy. Sequencing used blood. DNA for the CDR3: TGTGCCAGCAGGACCTATAGCCCCTCTATGGGCTATGGCTACACCTTC. Encoded protein: CASRTYSPSMGYGYTF.